Below are 26 T cell receptor beta chains sequenced from a single sample in a study of blood T cell repertoires in COVID-19 (TCRdb year 2020). The library was built by means of the immunoSEQ multiplex PCR assay. Drawn from immuneACCESS, this table holds only the in-frame rearrangements with V and J called that TCRdb kept. Clones are partly lost; checked studies trace under half to an unresolved V gene and leave the rest unexplained. This sample is represented by about 220,000 clones; just over 85% of them were singletons. The top ten constitute about 15% of the sample. The sample consisted of PBMCs or T cells enriched from blood (not recorded which). These receptors were collected from a woman aged 45-59 years with acute COVID-19.

The V call is TRBV7-6, the J call TRBJ1-2; D remains unclear. The CDR3 has 13 amino acids. Germline CDR1 reads SGHVS; CDR2 reads FNYEAQ. The V and J ends lost 0 bases and 4 bases respectively, with 6 bases between them. The CDR3 is CASSLAAGYGYTF. Written as DNA, the CDR3 is TGTGCCAGCAGCTTAGCGGCGGGCTATGGCTACACCTTC. The entire variable domain, with the rest obtained from reference TRBV7-6 and TRBJ1-2, is as follows: GAGVSQSPRYKVTKRGQDVALRCDPISGHVSLYWYRQALGQGPEFLTYFNYEAQQDKSGLPNDRFSAERPEGSISTLTIQRTEQRDSAMYRCASSLAAGYGYTFGSGTRLTVV.

The chain couples TRBV20-1 to TRBJ1-2; D is possibly TRBD1 (5 bases). Per germline, CDR1 DFQATT and CDR2 SNEGSKA (reference sequence). This CDR3 has 15 residues. V was shortened by 3 bases and J by 4 bases, with 18 bases between the two germline ends. CDR3 region: CSASSGVIGLYGYTF. The CDR3 region has the DNA TGCAGTGCTAGTTCGGGGGTGATCGGCCTCTATGGCTACACCTTC.

V gene TRBV12-5 combines with J gene TRBJ1-4; TRBD1 matches at 8 bases. The CDR3 has 14 amino acids. The junction had 6 bases not matched to a gene; V was cut back by 4 bases and J by 8 bases. Germline-derived CDR1 and CDR2 are LGHNT and FRNRAP. The CDR3 nucleotides are TGTGCTAGTGGTTCCAGGGGGCCGGGGGAAAAACTGTTTTTT. It specifies CASGSRGPGEKLFF.

The chain combines TRBV4-1 with TRBJ2-6, with D uncertain. The ends were cut back, 1 base at V and 0 bases at J, with 13 bases in the middle. From germline, CDR1 is MGHRA and CDR2 YSYEKL. The CDR3 is made up of 18 amino acids. In DNA form, the CDR3 reads TGCGCCAGCAGCCAAGCTTTACAGCCGCTCTCTGGGGCCAACGTCCTGACTTTC. Encoded protein: CASSQALQPLSGANVLTF.

This clone was recorded only once. The chain recombines TRBV13 with TRBJ2-1, with TRBD1 identical over 9 bases. Germline values: CDR1 PRHDT, CDR2 FYEKMQ (reference sequence). The CDR3 has 16 residues. Trimming cost V 7 bases and J 3 bases; bases outside gene matches: 10. The CDR3 nucleotides read TGTGCCAGCACTAGTCGCGGGACAGGGCTCTACAATGAGCAGTTCTTC. Residues: CASTSRGTGLYNEQFF. Variable domain in full (rest from reference TRBV13 and TRBJ2-1): AAGVIQSPRHLIKEKRETATLKCYPIPRHDTVYWYQQGPGQDPQFLISFYEKMQSDKGSIPDRFSAQQFSDYHSELNMSSLELGDSALYFCASTSRGTGLYNEQFFGPGTRLTVL.

The chain has TRBV7-8 and TRBJ1-1; TRBD1 matches at 7 bases. Germline V lookup: CDR1 SGHVS, CDR2 FQNEAQ. The CDR3 runs to 19 residues. V trimming: 0 bases; J trimming: 1 base; junction bases outside the gene matches: 14. CDR3 bases: TGTGCCAGCAGCTTAGCGCTAATCGGGACAGAGGGGGCGAACACTGAAGCTTTCTTT. Translating it yields CASSLALIGTEGANTEAFF. The whole variable domain, remainder taken from reference TRBV7-8 and TRBJ1-1, is GAGVSQSPRYKVAKRGQDVALRCDPISGHVSLFWYQQALGQGPEFLTYFQNEAQLDKSGLPSDRFFAERPEGSVSTLKIQRTQQEDSAVYLCASSLALIGTEGANTEAFFGQGTRLTVV.

The chain carries TRBV29-1 and TRBJ1-6; a possible D gene is TRBD1 (6 bases). There are 13 residues in the CDR3. The germline CDR1 and CDR2 sequences are SQVTM and ANQGSEA. V was clipped by 5 bases and J by 8 bases, with 13 bases between them. The CDR3: CSVTDSTYSPLHF. Here the CDR3 DNA reads TGCAGCGTTACGGACAGTACCTATTCACCCCTCCACTTT.

The genes are TRBV5-5 and TRBJ2-3, with 11 positions matching TRBD2. Germline CDR1 and CDR2: SGHKS and YYEKEE (reference sequence). The CDR3 is 16 residues long. Trimming at V came to 4 bases and at J to 2 bases, leaving 6 bases not matched to a gene. The DNA of the CDR3 is TGTGCCAGCAGCCCGGGACTAGCGGAGCACACAGATACGCAGTATTTT. This sequence encodes CASSPGLAEHTDTQYF.

This clone was seen a handful of times. The CDR3 loop is CASSIELAGGPDHEQYF. CDR3 DNA sequence: TGTGCCAGTAGTATCGAACTAGCGGGAGGGCCGGACCACGAGCAGTACTTC. J is TRBJ2-7 and V is TRBV19, with 13 bases fitting TRBD2. The ends lost 3 bases at V and 5 bases at J; junction bases unmatched: 10. CDR3 length: 17 residues. Germline-derived CDR1 and CDR2 are LNHDA and SQIVND (reference sequence).

This sequence joins TRBV18 and TRBJ2-1; a possible D gene is TRBD2 (6 bases). Trimming removed 6 bases from V and 8 bases from J, with 20 bases in between. This CDR3 region has 15 residues. The V gene's germline CDR1 is KGHSH and CDR2 LQKENI. The CDR3 sequence: CASSSLGGLIYEQFF. CDR3 sequence (DNA): TGTGCCAGCTCCTCCCTGGGGGGACTTATTTATGAGCAGTTCTTC.

V is TRBV3-1 (or the pseudogene TRBV3-2) and J is TRBJ2-1, with 13 bases lining up with TRBD2. Trimming cost V 5 bases and J 5 bases; bases outside gene matches: 3. The CDR3 is 15 residues long. The germline CDR1 and CDR2 sequences are LGHDT and YNNKEL (reference sequence). The CDR3 DNA is TGTGCCAGCAGCAGACTAGCGGGAGGACACAATGAGCAGTTCTTC. The encoded protein is CASSRLAGGHNEQFF.

This clone occurred once. Other DNA sequences in the same sample also yield this CDR3. V is TRBV7-9 and J is TRBJ2-2; no clear D gene. CDR3 length: 13 amino acids. Germline V gene data show CDR1 as SEHNR and CDR2 as FQNEAQ (reference sequence). The V and J ends lost 5 bases and 4 bases respectively, with 8 bases between them. CDR3 coding DNA: TGTGCCAGCAGCGCTTCAGGCACCGGGGAGCTGTTTTTT. Its translation is CASSASGTGELFF.

The rearrangement links TRBV5-1 to TRBJ2-1; D not certain. CDR1 and CDR2 from the germline V gene are SGHRS and YFSETQ. V shed 0 bases and J shed 2 bases, with 9 bases lying between them. The CDR3 spans 15 residues. CDR3: CASSLDQAPYNEQFF. The DNA of the CDR3 is TGCGCCAGCAGCTTGGATCAGGCCCCCTACAATGAGCAGTTCTTC.

The V call is TRBV19, the J call TRBJ2-7, with 12 bases identical to TRBD1. Trimming took 10 bases from V and 7 from J; bases not matched to a gene: 8. Per the germline V gene, CDR1 is LNHDA and CDR2 is SQIVND (reference sequence). The CDR3 runs 13 residues. This chain's CDR3 is CAKPGQGAREQYF. Written as DNA, the CDR3 is TGTGCCAAACCGGGACAGGGGGCGCGTGAGCAGTACTTC.

This chain links TRBV10-1 with TRBJ2-1, with D perhaps TRBD1 (5 bases). Deletions cut 8 bases from V and 8 bases from J, with 16 bases between. The germline V gene encodes CDR1 WNHNN and CDR2 SYGVQD (reference sequence). CDR3 length: 13 residues. CDR3 bases: TGCGCCAGCTGTCCGCAGGGTATCCATGAGCAGTTCTTC. Protein sequence: CASCPQGIHEQFF.

The V and J genes are TRBV20-1 and TRBJ2-1; TRBD2 aligns across 10 bases. The CDR3 is 14 residues long. J was trimmed by 9 bases and V by 3 bases; bases with no gene match: 8. Germline V gives CDR1 DFQATT, CDR2 SNEGSKA (reference sequence). CDR3 region: CSASASGSGGEQFF. The DNA for the CDR3 is TGCAGTGCTAGTGCTAGCGGGAGTGGAGGTGAGCAGTTCTTC.

V usage is TRBV28 and J usage is TRBJ1-1; TRBD1 is a possible D gene (6 bases). Germline V gene lookup returns CDR1 MDHEN and CDR2 SYDVKM. The CDR3 sequence is 16 residues long. Trimming took off 4 bases at V and 10 bases at J, with 25 bases between the two ends. The CDR3 DNA reads TGTGCCAGCAGTTCAACGGGACAAGGCCCAAGGGGAAGAGCTTTCTTT. Amino acids: CASSSTGQGPRGRAFF.

This clone showed up just a few times. The rearrangement uses TRBV5-4 and TRBJ2-2; 14 nucleotides agree with TRBD2. Per germline, CDR1 SGHNT and CDR2 YYREEE (reference sequence). The ends lost 0 bases at V and 6 bases at J; junction bases unmatched: 1. The CDR3 loop spans 16 amino acids. The CDR3 nucleotides are TGTGCCAGCAGCTTGGGACTAGCGGGAGGGTCCGGGGAGCTGTTTTTT. It encodes CASSLGLAGGSGELFF. Based on the CDR3 plus reference TRBV5-4 and TRBJ2-2, the full variable domain is ETGVTQSPTHLIKTRGQQVTLRCSSQSGHNTVSWYQQALGQGPQFIFQYYREEENGRGNFPPRFSGLQFPNYSSELNVNALELDDSALYLCASSLGLAGGSGELFFGEGSRLTVL.

V and J are TRBV11-2 and TRBJ1-6, with unresolved D. CDR3 size: 12 residues. The germline V and J ends were trimmed by 1 base and 7 bases, with 2 bases remaining between them. Germline loops: CDR1 SGHAT, CDR2 FQNNGV. The CDR3 DNA is TGTGCCAGCAGCTTAGCAAATTCACCCCTCCACTTT. It is translated as CASSLANSPLHF.

The chain combines TRBV3-1 (or the pseudogene TRBV3-2) with TRBJ2-1; 13 nucleotides match TRBD2. The CDR3 is 16 amino acids. Germline V gene lookup returns CDR1 LGHDT and CDR2 YNNKEL (reference sequence). V dropped 4 bases and J dropped 8; count of bases not matched to a gene: 8. For the CDR3, the DNA is TGTGCCAGCAGCCCTAAGGGGACTAGCGGGATCTATGAGCAGTTCTTC. As protein: CASSPKGTSGIYEQFF.

The chain couples TRBV27 to TRBJ2-7; TRBD2 might be the D (5 bases). The CDR3 consists of 12 residues. V lost 2 bases and J 5 bases, leaving 7 bases between the germline ends. Germline-derived CDR1 and CDR2 are MNHEY and SMNVEV (reference sequence). The CDR3, as DNA: TGTGCCAGCAGTTTAGGAGGCCACGAGCAGTACTTC. Encoded protein: CASSLGGHEQYF.

J is TRBJ2-7 and V is TRBV12-1; TRBD1, as called in the table, went unchecked against the DNA. TRBV12-1 is tagged as a pseudogene. The CDR3 totals 19 residues. Here the CDR3 reads CASSHAMDRETRMGYEQYF. The CDR3 DNA sequence: TGTGCCAGCAGCCATGCGATGGACAGGGAGACTCGAATGGGCTACGAGCAGTACTTC.

This clone appeared once. The chain links TRBV27 to TRBJ2-1; 11 bases are a match to TRBD2. Germline CDR1 MNHEY, CDR2 SMNVEV (reference sequence). This CDR3 has 16 residues. Trimming took 5 bases from V and 4 from J; bases not matched to a gene: 7. Here the CDR3 reads CASSPTSGSWYNEQFF. CDR3 DNA: TGTGCCAGCAGTCCTACTAGCGGGAGTTGGTACAATGAGCAGTTCTTC.

V is TRBV28 and J is TRBJ1-6, with 9 positions matching TRBD1. The CDR3 has 19 amino acids. J was trimmed by 4 bases and V by 6 bases; bases with no gene match: 16. The germline CDR1 and CDR2 sequences are MDHEN and SYDVKM. The DNA for the CDR3 is TGTGCCAGCAGGACCGGGACAGGGACGATCTCGGAATATAATTCACCCCTCCACTTT. Protein sequence: CASRTGTGTISEYNSPLHF.

This chain connects TRBV28 to TRBJ2-1, with a possible D match to TRBD2 (6 bases). The V and J ends lost 4 bases and 4 bases respectively, with 11 bases between them. Per germline, CDR1 MDHEN and CDR2 SYDVKM. The CDR3 consists of 14 residues. CDR3 nucleotide sequence: TGTGCCAGCAGTTCCTTCGGGGGATACAATGAGCAGTTCTTC. Translated: CASSSFGGYNEQFF.

The rearrangement joins TRBV4-1 to TRBJ2-7; 7 bases line up with TRBD2. Trimming removed 4 bases from V and 1 base from J; junction bases left unmatched: 16. The CDR3 totals 18 residues. The germline CDR1 and CDR2 sequences are MGHRA and YSYEKL. The CDR3 region has the DNA TGCGCCAGCAGCCCCGGGGGGTCCGACCTAGCTGCTTCCTACGAGCAGTACTTC. It translates to CASSPGGSDLAASYEQYF.